This T cell receptor (beta chain) comes out of a study of blood T cells in healthy people across ages. Study-level results: Per million T cells, TCR beta diversity dropped about linearly as age rose.

Deletions cut 4 bases from V and 0 bases from J, with 22 bases between. Germline assignment: CDR1 SQVTM and CDR2 ANQGSEA. CDR3 length: 17 amino acids. Next came a second PCR, run for about 7 to 11 cycles, which used a sample-barcoded 5' primer along with a J-beta primer mix. Each cDNA molecule carried a tag from a template-switch adaptor that contained 12 random nucleotides. A single record per CDR3 protein comes from TCRdb applying MiXCR to the 5' RACE reads. The sample lists about 670,000 distinct CDR3 sequences, 40% to 45% seen once, with 25% to 30% in the top ten. Many counts were recorded for this clonotype. Its antigen is still unknown.

This sequence originates from a man at least 80 years old in good health. The sequenced material came from blood. The V and J genes are TRBV29-1 and TRBJ2-7, with D possibly matching TRBD2 (6 bases). CDR3 sequence: CSVVSGRSPGVSYEQYF. The CDR3 DNA reads TGCAGCGTTGTGTCAGGGAGATCGCCGGGAGTCTCCTACGAGCAGTACTTC.